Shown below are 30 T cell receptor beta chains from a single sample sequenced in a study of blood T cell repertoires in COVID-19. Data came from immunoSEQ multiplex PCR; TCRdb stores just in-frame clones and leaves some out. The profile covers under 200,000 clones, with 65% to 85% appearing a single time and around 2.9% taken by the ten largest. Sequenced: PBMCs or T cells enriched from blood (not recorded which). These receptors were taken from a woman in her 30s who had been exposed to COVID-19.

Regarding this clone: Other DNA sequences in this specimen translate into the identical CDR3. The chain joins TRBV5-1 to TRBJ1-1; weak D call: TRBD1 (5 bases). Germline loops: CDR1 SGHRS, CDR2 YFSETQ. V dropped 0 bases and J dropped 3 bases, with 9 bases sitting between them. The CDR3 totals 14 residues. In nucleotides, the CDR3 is TGCGCCAGCAGCTTGGCCGGGGGGTACACTGAAGCTTTCTTT. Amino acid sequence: CASSLAGGYTEAFF.

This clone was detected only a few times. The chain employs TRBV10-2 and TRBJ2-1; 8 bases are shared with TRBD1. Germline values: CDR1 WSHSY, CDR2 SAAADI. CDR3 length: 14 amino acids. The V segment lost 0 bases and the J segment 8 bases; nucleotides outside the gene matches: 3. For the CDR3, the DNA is TGCGCCAGCAGTGAGTCTGGACAGGGATATGAGCAGTTCTTC. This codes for CASSESGQGYEQFF.

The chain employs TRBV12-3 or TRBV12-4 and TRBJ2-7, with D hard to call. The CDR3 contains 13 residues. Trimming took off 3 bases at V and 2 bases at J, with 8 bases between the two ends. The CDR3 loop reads CASSLGMAYEQYF. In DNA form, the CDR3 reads TGTGCCAGCAGTTTGGGCATGGCCTACGAGCAGTACTTC.

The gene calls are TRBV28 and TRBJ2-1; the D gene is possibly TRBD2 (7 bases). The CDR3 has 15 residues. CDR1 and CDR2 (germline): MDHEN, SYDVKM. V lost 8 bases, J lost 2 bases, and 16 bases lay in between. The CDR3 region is CASFLGGPPYNEQFF. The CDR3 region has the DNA TGTGCCAGCTTTCTCGGGGGGCCACCCTACAATGAGCAGTTCTTC.

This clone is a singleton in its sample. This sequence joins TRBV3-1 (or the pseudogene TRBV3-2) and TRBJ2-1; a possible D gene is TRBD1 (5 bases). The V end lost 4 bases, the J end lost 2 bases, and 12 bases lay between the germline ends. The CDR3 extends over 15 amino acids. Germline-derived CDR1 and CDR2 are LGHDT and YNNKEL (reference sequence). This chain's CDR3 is CASSLNQGTYNEQFF. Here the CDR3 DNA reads TGTGCCAGCAGCCTAAACCAGGGCACCTACAATGAGCAGTTCTTC.

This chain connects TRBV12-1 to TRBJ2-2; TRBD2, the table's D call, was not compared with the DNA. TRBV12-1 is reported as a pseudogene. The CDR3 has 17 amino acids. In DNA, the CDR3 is TGTGCCAGCAGCCTCCTCATAGCCACAAGGAACACCGGGGAGCTGTTTTTT. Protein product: CASSLLIATRNTGELFF.

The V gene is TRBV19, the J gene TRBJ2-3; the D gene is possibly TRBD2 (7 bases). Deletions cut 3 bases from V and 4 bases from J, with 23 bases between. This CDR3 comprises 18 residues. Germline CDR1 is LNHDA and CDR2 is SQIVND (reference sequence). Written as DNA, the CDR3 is TGTGCCAGTAGTATTGGATCTCAAGTGGGGGGGCCCTCAGATACGCAGTATTTT. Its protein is CASSIGSQVGGPSDTQYF.

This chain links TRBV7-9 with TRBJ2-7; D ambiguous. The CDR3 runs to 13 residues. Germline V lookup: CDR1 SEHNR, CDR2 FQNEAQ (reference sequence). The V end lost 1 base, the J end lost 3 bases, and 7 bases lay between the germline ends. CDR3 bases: TGTGCCAGCAGCTTAGATACTATCTACGAGCAGTACTTC. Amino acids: CASSLDTIYEQYF.

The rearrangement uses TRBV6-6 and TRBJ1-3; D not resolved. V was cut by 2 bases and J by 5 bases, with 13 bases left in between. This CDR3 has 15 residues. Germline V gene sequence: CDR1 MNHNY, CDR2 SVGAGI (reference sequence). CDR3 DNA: TGTGCCAGCAGTTACAGGAAGGAGACCCGAAACACCATATATTTT. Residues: CASSYRKETRNTIYF.

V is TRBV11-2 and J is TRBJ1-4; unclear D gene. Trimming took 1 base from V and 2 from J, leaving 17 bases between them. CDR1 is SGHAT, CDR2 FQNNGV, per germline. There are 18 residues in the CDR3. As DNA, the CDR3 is TGTGCCAGCAGCTTAGGGAGGGCGACTGGAGGGACTAATGAAAAACTGTTTTTT. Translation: CASSLGRATGGTNEKLFF.

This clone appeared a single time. CDR3 sequence (DNA): TGTGCCAGCAGTTACAACACCGGGACAGCAAATTCACCCCTCCACTTT. It translates to CASSYNTGTANSPLHF. The rearrangement uses TRBV6-5 and TRBJ1-6; 7 nucleotides line up with TRBD1. This CDR3 is 16 amino acids long. The germline V gene has CDR1 MNHEY and CDR2 SVGAGI. The trim removed 2 bases at V and 7 bases at J, leaving 8 bases unmatched.

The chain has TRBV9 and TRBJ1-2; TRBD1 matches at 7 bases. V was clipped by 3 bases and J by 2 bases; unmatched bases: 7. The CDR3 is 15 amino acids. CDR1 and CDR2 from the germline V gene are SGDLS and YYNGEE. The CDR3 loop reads CASSATLQGNYGYTF. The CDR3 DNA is TGTGCCAGCAGCGCGACCCTACAGGGGAACTATGGCTACACCTTC.

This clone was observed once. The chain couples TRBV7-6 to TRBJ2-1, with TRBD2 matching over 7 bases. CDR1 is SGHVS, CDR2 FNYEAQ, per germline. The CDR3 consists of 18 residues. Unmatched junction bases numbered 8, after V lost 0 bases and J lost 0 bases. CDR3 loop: CASSLAGRGRSSYNEQFF. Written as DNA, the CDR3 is TGTGCCAGCAGCTTAGCGGGGAGGGGCAGGAGCTCCTACAATGAGCAGTTCTTC.

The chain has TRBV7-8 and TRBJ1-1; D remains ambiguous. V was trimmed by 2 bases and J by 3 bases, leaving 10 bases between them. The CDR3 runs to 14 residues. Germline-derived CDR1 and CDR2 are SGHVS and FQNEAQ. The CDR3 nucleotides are TGTGCCAGCAGCTTAAGACACATTGACACTGAAGCTTTCTTT. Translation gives CASSLRHIDTEAFF.

The CDR3 here is CSVGDSGSTYEQYF. CDR3 DNA sequence: TGCAGCGTTGGAGACTCAGGGTCCACCTACGAGCAGTACTTC. The chain links TRBV29-1 to TRBJ2-7; TRBD1 might be the D (5 bases). Deletions cut 4 bases from V and 2 bases from J, with 15 bases between. This CDR3 comprises 14 residues. Germline CDR1 SQVTM, CDR2 ANQGSEA.

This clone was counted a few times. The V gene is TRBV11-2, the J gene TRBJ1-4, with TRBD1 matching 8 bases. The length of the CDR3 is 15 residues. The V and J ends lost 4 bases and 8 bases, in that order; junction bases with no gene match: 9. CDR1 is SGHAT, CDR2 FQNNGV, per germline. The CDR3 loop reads CASSSLQGEEEKLFF. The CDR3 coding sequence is TGTGCCAGCAGCTCTCTACAGGGGGAGGAAGAAAAACTGTTTTTT. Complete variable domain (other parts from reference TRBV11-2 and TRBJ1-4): EAGVAQSPRYKIIEKRQSVAFWCNPISGHATLYWYQQILGQGPKLLIQFQNNGVVDDSQLPKDRFSAERLKGVDSTLKIQPAKLEDSAVYLCASSSLQGEEEKLFFGSGTQLSVL.

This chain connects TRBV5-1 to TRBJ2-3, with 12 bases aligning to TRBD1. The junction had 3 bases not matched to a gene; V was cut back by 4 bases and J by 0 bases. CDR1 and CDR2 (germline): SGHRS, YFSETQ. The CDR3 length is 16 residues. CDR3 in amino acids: CASSGTGGTSTDTQYF. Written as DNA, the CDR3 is TGCGCCAGCAGCGGGACAGGGGGCACCAGCACAGATACGCAGTATTTT.

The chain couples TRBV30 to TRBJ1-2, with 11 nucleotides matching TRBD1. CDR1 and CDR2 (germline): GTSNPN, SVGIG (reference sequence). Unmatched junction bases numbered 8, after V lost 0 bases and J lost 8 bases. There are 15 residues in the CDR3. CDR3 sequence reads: CAWSVLVGQGGGYTF. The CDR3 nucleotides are TGTGCCTGGAGTGTACTGGTGGGACAGGGGGGCGGCTACACCTTC.

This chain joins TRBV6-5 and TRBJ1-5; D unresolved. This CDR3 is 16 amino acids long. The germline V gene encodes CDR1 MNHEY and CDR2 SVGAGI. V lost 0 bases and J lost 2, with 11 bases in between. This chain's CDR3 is CASSYSNSQGNQPQHF. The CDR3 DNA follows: TGTGCCAGCAGTTACTCGAACTCCCAAGGCAATCAGCCCCAGCATTTT.

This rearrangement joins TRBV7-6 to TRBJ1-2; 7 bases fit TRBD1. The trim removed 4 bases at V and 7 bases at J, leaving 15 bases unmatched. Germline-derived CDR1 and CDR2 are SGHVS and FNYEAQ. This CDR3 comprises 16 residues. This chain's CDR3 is CASSSTATGSSGGYTF. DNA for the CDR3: TGTGCCAGCAGCTCAACCGCGACAGGGAGTAGCGGTGGCTACACCTTC.

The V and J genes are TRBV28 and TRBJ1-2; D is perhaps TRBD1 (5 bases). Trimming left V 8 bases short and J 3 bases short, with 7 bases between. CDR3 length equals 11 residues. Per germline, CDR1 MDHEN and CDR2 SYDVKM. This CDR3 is CASGGYYGYTF. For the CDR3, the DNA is TGTGCCAGCGGGGGGTACTATGGCTACACCTTC.

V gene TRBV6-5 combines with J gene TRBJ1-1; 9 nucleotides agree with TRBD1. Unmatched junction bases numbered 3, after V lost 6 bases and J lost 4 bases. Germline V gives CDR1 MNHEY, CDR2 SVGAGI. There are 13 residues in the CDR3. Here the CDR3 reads CASSRQGGTEAFF. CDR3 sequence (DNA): TGTGCCAGCAGCCGACAGGGGGGCACTGAAGCTTTCTTT.

Here the CDR3 DNA reads TGTGCCAGCAGCCAATCGGCAGGGGGGAGCACTGAAGCTTTCTTT. Translating gives CASSQSAGGSTEAFF. The V gene is TRBV16, the J gene TRBJ1-1; 7 nucleotides agree with TRBD1. The germline V gene has CDR1 KGHSY and CDR2 FQNENV. This CDR3 contains 15 residues. The V and J ends lost 0 bases and 4 bases, in that order; junction bases with no gene match: 5.

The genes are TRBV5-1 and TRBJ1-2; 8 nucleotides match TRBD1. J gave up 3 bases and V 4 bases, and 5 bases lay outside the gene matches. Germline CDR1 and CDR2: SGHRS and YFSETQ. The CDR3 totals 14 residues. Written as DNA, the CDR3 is TGCGCCAGCAGCCGCAGGGGGCAGGACTATGGCTACACCTTC. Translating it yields CASSRRGQDYGYTF.

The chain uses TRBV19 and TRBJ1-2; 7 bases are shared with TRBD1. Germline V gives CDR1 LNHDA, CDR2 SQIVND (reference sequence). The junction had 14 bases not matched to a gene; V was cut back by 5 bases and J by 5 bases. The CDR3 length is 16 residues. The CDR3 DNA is TGTGCCAGTAGTCGCTCCGGGACAGCCCTCCTATATGGCTACACCTTC. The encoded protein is CASSRSGTALLYGYTF.

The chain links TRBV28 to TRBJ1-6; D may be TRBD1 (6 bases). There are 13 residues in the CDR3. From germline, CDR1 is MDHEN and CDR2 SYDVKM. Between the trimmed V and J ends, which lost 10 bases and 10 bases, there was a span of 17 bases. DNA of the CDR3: TGTGCCACCCGAGGGGGGGATGGCTCACCCCTCCACTTT. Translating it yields CATRGGDGSPLHF.

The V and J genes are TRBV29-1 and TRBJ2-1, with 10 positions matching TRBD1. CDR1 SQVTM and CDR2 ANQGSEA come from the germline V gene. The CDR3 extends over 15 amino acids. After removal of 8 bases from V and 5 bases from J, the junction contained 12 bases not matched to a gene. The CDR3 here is CSPPGDRGRDNEQFF. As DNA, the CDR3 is TGCAGCCCCCCGGGAGACAGGGGGCGGGACAATGAGCAGTTCTTC.

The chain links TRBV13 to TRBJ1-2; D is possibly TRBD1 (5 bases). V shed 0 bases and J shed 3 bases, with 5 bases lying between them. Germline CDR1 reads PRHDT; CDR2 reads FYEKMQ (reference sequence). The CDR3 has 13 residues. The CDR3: CASSLGGDYGYTF. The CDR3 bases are TGTGCCAGCAGCTTAGGAGGGGACTATGGCTACACCTTC. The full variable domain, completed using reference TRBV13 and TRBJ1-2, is AAGVIQSPRHLIKEKRETATLKCYPIPRHDTVYWYQQGPGQDPQFLISFYEKMQSDKGSIPDRFSAQQFSDYHSELNMSSLELGDSALYFCASSLGGDYGYTFGSGTRLTVV.

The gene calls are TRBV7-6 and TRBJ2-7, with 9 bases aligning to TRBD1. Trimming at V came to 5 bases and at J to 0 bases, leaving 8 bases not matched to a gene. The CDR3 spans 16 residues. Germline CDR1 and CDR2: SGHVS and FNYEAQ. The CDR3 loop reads CASSPYRDRDSYEQYF. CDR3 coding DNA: TGTGCCAGCAGCCCGTACCGGGACAGGGACTCCTACGAGCAGTACTTC.

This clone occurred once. The CDR3 protein is CASSLSRGQETQYF. The CDR3 DNA reads TGTGCCAGCAGCTTAAGCAGGGGGCAAGAGACCCAGTACTTC. The rearrangement joins TRBV7-9 to TRBJ2-5; 7 bases are shared with TRBD1. The CDR3 is 14 residues long. Germline CDR1 and CDR2: SEHNR and FQNEAQ (reference sequence). Trimming cost V 2 bases and J 2 bases; bases outside gene matches: 2.